Below are 6 T cell receptor beta chains sequenced from a single sample in a study of cytomegalovirus exposure and HLA in healthy donors. The PCR used 60 Vbeta and 13 Jbeta primers. Sequencing used immunoSEQ multiplex PCR; TCRdb keeps in-frame clones, though not all of them. This listing includes around 200,000 clones. Sample: PBMCs. The source is a girl between 2 and 10 years old in good health and CMV-seropositive.

The V call is TRBV6-1, the J call TRBJ2-7; a possible D gene is TRBD1 (6 bases). V lost 1 base and J 4 bases, leaving 11 bases between the germline ends. CDR3 length: 14 residues. Germline CDR1 reads MNHNS; CDR2 reads SASEGT. CDR3 amino acids: CASSEEGVGYEQYF. The CDR3 bases are TGTGCCAGCAGTGAAGAGGGGGTCGGGTACGAGCAGTACTTC.

The chain has TRBV29-1 and TRBJ2-3; possibly TRBD2 for D (5 bases). CDR1 is SQVTM and CDR2 is ANQGSEA in the germline V gene. V shed 6 bases and J shed 1 base, with 8 bases lying between them. CDR3 length equals 12 residues. CDR3 in amino acids: CSVIGGTDTQYF. For the CDR3, the DNA is TGCAGCGTCATCGGGGGCACAGATACGCAGTATTTT.

The rearrangement joins TRBV19 to TRBJ2-3; no definite D call. The CDR3 sequence is 16 residues long. The V gene's germline CDR1 is LNHDA and CDR2 SQIVND (reference sequence). V was shortened by 3 bases and J by 4 bases, with 17 bases between the two germline ends. In DNA, the CDR3 is TGTGCCAGTAGTATTTGGCGGCTATTGGATGCAGATACGCAGTATTTT. Its translation: CASSIWRLLDADTQYF.

The J gene is TRBJ2-1, the V gene TRBV11-3, with D unclear. The germline V gene has CDR1 SGHNT and CDR2 YENEEA. This CDR3 is built from 15 residues. Trimming stripped 3 bases from V and 0 bases from J, with 9 bases between. Written as DNA, the CDR3 is TGTGCCAGCAGCTTTTCTAAGAGCTCCTACAATGAGCAGTTCTTC. This gives the protein CASSFSKSSYNEQFF.

The chain joins TRBV11-2 to TRBJ2-1; 9 nucleotides agree with TRBD2. From germline, CDR1 is SGHAT and CDR2 FQNNGV. V trimming: 1 base; J trimming: 6 bases; junction bases outside the gene matches: 1. The CDR3 loop spans 14 amino acids. In DNA, the CDR3 is TGTGCCAGCAGCTTAGGGACTAGCGTCAATGAGCAGTTCTTC. Translated: CASSLGTSVNEQFF.

This chain joins TRBV27 and TRBJ2-2, with D maybe TRBD1 (6 bases). The CDR3 consists of 14 residues. V lost 8 bases to trimming and J lost 8 bases, with 18 bases between them. CDR1 and CDR2 from the germline V gene are MNHEY and SMNVEV (reference sequence). The CDR3 coding sequence is TGTGCCAGCGGCGGTATGGCAGGACAGGGGGAGCTGTTTTTT. Translating it yields CASGGMAGQGELFF.